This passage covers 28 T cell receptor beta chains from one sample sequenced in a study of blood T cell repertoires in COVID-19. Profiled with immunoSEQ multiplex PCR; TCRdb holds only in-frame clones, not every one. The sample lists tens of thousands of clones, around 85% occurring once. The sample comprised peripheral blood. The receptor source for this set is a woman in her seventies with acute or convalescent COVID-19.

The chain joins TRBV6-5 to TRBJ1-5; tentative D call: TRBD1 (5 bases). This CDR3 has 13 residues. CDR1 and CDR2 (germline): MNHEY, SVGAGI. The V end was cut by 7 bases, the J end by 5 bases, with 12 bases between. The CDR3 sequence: CASTPGPHQPQHF. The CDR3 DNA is TGTGCCAGCACCCCAGGGCCGCATCAGCCCCAGCATTTT.

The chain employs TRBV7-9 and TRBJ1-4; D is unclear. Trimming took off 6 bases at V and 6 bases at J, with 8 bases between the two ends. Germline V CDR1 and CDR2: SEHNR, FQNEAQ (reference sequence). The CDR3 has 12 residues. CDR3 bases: TGTGCCAGCAGACTAGGTGATGAAAAACTGTTTTTT. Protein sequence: CASRLGDEKLFF.

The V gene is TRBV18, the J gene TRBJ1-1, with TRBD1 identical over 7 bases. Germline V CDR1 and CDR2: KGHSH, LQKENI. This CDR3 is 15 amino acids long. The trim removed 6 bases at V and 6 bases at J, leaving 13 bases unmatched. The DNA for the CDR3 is TGTGCCAGCTCCCCTTCGACAGGGAGTGGCGCTGAAGCTTTCTTT. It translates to CASSPSTGSGAEAFF.

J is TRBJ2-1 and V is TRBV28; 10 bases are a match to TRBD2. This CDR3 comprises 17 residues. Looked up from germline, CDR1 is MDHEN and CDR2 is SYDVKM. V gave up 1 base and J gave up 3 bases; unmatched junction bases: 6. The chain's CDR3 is CASSLYSGGAVYNEQFF. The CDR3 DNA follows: TGTGCCAGCAGTTTATACAGCGGGGGGGCCGTCTACAATGAGCAGTTCTTC.

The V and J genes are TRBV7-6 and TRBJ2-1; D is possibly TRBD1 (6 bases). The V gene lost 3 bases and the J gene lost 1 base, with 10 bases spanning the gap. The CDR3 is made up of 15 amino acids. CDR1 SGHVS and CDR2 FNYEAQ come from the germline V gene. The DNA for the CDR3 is TGTGCCAGCAGCTTCCTGACAGGATCCTACAATGAGCAGTTCTTC. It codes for CASSFLTGSYNEQFF.

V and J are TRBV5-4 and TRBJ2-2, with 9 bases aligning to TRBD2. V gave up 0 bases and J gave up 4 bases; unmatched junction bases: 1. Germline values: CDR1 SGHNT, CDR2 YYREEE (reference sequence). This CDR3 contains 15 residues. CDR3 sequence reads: CASSLGGGATGELFF. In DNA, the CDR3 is TGTGCCAGCAGCTTGGGCGGGGGGGCCACCGGGGAGCTGTTTTTT.

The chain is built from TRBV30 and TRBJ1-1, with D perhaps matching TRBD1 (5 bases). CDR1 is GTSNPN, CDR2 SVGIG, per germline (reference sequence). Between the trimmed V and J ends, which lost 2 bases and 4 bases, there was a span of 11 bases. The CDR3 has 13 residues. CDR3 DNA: TGTGCCTGGAGTACCAGGGCCGCCACTGAAGCTTTCTTT. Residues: CAWSTRAATEAFF.

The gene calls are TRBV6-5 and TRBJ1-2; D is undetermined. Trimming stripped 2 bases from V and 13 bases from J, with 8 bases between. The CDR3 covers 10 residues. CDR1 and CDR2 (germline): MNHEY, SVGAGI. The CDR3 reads CASSYAPGTF. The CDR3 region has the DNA TGTGCCAGCAGTTACGCACCGGGCACCTTC.

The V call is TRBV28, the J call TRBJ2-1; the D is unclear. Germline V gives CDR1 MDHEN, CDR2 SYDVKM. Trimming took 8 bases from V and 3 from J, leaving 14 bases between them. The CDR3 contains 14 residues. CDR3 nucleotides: TGTGCCAGCGCTTTCGAGGAAGTCTACAATGAGCAGTTCTTC. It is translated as CASAFEEVYNEQFF.

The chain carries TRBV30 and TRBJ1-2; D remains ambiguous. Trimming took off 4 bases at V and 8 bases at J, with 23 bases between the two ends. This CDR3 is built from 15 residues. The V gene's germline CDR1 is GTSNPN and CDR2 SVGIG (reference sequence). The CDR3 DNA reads TGTGCCTGGACCCCAGATGAAAATTCCAAGCGCGGCTACACCTTC. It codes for CAWTPDENSKRGYTF.

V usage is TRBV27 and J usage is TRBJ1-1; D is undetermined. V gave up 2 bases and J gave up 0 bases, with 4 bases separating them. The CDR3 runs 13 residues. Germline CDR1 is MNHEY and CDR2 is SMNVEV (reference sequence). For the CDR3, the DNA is TGTGCCAGCAGTTTACAGGTGAACACTGAAGCTTTCTTT. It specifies CASSLQVNTEAFF.

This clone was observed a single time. The CDR3 protein is CASSPTGEDYGYTF. CDR3 DNA sequence: TGTGCCAGTTCCCCGACAGGGGAGGACTATGGCTACACCTTC. The genes are TRBV19 and TRBJ1-2; 8 bases line up with TRBD1. Germline V gene lookup returns CDR1 LNHDA and CDR2 SQIVND (reference sequence). The CDR3 is 14 amino acids. V shed 8 bases and J 3 bases; nucleotides not matched to a gene: 8.

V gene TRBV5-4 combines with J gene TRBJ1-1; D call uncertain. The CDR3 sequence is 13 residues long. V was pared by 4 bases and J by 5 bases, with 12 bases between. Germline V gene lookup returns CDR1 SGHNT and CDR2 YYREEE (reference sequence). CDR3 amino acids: CASSGQSKTEAFF. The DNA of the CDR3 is TGTGCCAGCAGCGGGCAGTCAAAGACTGAAGCTTTCTTT.

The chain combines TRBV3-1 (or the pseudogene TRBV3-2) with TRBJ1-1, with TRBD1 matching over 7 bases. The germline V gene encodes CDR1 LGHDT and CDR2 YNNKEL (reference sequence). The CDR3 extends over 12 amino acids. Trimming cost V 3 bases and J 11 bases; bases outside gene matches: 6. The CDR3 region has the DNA TGTGCCAGCAGCCAGACAGGGTATGAGGCTTTCTTT. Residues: CASSQTGYEAFF.

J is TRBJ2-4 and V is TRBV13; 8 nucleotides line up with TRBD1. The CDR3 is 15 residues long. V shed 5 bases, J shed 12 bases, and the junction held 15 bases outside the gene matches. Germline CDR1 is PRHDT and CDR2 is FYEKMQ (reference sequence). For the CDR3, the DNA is TGTGCCAGCAGCCCATCCTTGGACAGGGTACCCAGTCAGTACTTC. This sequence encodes CASSPSLDRVPSQYF.

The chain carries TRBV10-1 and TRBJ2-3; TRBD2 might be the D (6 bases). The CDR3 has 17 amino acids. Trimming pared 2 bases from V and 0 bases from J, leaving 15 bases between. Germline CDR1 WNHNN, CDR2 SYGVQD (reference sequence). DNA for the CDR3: TGCGCCAGCAGTGAGAGTCCGGTGGGAGGCAGCACAGATACGCAGTATTTT. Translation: CASSESPVGGSTDTQYF.

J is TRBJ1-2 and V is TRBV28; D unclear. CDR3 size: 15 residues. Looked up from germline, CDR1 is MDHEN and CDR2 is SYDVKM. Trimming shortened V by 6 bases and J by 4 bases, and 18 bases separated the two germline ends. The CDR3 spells CASSPPQRFSYGYTF. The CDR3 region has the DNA TGTGCCAGCAGCCCTCCCCAACGGTTTTCCTATGGCTACACCTTC.

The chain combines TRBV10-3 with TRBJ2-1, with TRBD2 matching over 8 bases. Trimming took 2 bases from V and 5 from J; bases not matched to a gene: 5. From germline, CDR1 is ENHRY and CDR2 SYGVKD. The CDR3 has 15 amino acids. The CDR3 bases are TGTGCCATCAGTGAGGCGGGGGGAACACACAATGAGCAGTTCTTC. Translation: CAISEAGGTHNEQFF.

The CDR3 reads CSVEDQGVDSSTNEKLFF. As DNA, the CDR3 is TGCAGCGTTGAAGATCAGGGGGTAGACAGTTCAACTAATGAAAAACTGTTTTTT. J is TRBJ1-4 and V is TRBV29-1; 7 nucleotides line up with TRBD1. V gave up 0 bases and J gave up 0 bases; unmatched junction bases: 10. The CDR3 consists of 18 residues. Per the germline V gene, CDR1 is SQVTM and CDR2 is ANQGSEA.

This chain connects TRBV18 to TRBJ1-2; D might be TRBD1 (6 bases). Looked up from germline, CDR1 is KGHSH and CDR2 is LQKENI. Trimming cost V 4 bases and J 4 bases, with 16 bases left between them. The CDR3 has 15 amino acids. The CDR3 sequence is CASSQGQTMGYGYTF. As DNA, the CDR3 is TGTGCCAGCTCACAAGGACAGACCATGGGCTATGGCTACACCTTC.

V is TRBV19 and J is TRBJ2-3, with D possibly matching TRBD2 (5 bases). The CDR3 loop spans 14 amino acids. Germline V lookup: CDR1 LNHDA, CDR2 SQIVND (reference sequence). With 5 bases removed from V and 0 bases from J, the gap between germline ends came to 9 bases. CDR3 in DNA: TGTGCCAGTAGTTCTCTAGCCAGCACAGATACGCAGTATTTT. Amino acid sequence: CASSSLASTDTQYF.

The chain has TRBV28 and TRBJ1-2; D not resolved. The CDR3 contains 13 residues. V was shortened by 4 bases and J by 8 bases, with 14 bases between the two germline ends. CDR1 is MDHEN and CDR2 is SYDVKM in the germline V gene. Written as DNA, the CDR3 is TGTGCCAGCAGTTCCCTAAATGCGGGGGGCTACACCTTC. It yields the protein CASSSLNAGGYTF.

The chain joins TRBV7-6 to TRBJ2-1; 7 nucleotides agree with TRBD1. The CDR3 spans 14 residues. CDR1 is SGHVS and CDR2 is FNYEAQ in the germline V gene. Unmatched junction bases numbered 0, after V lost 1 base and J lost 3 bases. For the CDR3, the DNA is TGTGCCAGCAGCTTAGGGACAGGCTACAATGAGCAGTTCTTC. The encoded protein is CASSLGTGYNEQFF.

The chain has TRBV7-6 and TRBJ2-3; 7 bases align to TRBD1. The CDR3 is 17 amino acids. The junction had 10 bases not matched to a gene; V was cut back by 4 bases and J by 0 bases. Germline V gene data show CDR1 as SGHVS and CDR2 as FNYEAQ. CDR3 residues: CASSSQTGLRSTDTQYF. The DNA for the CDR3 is TGTGCCAGCAGCTCCCAGACAGGGTTGAGGAGCACAGATACGCAGTATTTT.

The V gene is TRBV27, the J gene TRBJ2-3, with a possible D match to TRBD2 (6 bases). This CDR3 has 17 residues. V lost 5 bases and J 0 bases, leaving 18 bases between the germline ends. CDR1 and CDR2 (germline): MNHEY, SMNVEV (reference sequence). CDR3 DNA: TGTGCCAGCAGTATACGGGCTGCGGGGAGTAGCACAGATACGCAGTATTTT. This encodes CASSIRAAGSSTDTQYF.

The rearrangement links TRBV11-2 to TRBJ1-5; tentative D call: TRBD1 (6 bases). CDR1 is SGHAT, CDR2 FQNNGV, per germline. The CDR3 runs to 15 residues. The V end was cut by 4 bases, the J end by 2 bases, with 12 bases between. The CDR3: CASSSGQPGNQPQHF. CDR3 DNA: TGTGCCAGCAGCTCCGGACAGCCTGGCAATCAGCCCCAGCATTTT.

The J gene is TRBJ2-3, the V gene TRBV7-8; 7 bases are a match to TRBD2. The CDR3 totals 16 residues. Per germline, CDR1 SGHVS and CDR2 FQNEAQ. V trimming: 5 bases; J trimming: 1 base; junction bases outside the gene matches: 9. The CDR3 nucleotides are TGTGCCAGCAGCCCACTAGTCCGGGGGGGCACAGATACGCAGTATTTT. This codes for CASSPLVRGGTDTQYF. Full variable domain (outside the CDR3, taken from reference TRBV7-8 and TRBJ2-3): GAGVSQSPRYKVAKRGQDVALRCDPISGHVSLFWYQQALGQGPEFLTYFQNEAQLDKSGLPSDRFFAERPEGSVSTLKIQRTQQEDSAVYLCASSPLVRGGTDTQYFGPGTRLTVL.

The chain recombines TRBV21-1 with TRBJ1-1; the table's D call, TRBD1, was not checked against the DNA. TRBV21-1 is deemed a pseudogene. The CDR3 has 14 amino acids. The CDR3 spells CASSKQGYLTEAFF. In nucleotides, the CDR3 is TGTGCCAGCAGCAAACAGGGCTATCTCACTGAAGCTTTCTTT.